The 11 T cell receptor beta chains presented below share a single source sample, sequenced in a study of blood T cells in healthy people across ages. Alongside a J-beta primer mix, a sample-barcoded 5' primer served in a second PCR lasting about 7 to 12 cycles. TCRdb used MiXCR to reprocess the 5' RACE reads, holding one entry per CDR3 protein. The table includes roughly 1,500,000 distinct CDR3 sequences, about 35% detected once. The sample comprised blood. These receptors were obtained from a woman between 25 and 40 years old in good health.

The chain has TRBV4-1 and TRBJ2-7; 9 positions match TRBD2. The CDR3 length is 17 residues. Germline V gene data show CDR1 as MGHRA and CDR2 as YSYEKL. Trimming at V came to 1 base and at J to 0 bases, leaving 7 bases not matched to a gene. The CDR3 loop is CASSQGLAGNPSYEQYF. CDR3 nucleotides: TGCGCCAGCAGCCAAGGCCTAGCGGGGAATCCCTCCTACGAGCAGTACTTC.

V is TRBV6-2 or TRBV6-3 and J is TRBJ2-5, with TRBD2 matching over 11 bases. Germline CDR1 MNHEY, CDR2 SVGEGT. V lost 6 bases and J lost 11; bases outside the gene matches: 14. CDR3 length: 15 amino acids. The CDR3 region is CASRTTSGVSYKQYF. The DNA for the CDR3 is TGTGCCAGCAGAACGACTAGCGGGGTTTCCTACAAGCAGTACTTC.

This clonotype was seen a few times. This chain links TRBV11-2 with TRBJ1-2; maybe TRBD1 (6 bases). The CDR3 is 15 amino acids. Trimming took off 0 bases at V and 2 bases at J, with 10 bases between the two ends. Per germline, CDR1 SGHAT and CDR2 FQNNGV. The CDR3 is CASSLEGATNYGYTF. In DNA, the CDR3 is TGTGCCAGCAGCTTAGAGGGGGCCACCAACTATGGCTACACCTTC.

CDR3 bases: TGCAGTGCCGGTGGCCCTAAGCGGGGGGGCACAGATACGCAGTATTTT. Translation: CSAGGPKRGGTDTQYF. The chain is built from TRBV20-1 and TRBJ2-3, with TRBD2 matching over 9 bases. Germline values: CDR1 DFQATT, CDR2 SNEGSKA (reference sequence). Germline trimming cut 6 bases from V and 1 base from J; bases unmatched to any gene: 11. CDR3 size: 16 residues.

This clonotype was seen only a few times. This sequence joins TRBV12-3 or TRBV12-4 and TRBJ2-5, with 9 bases that match TRBD1. The J call may be mistaken, given a closer DNA end match to TRBJ2-7. The length of the CDR3 is 19 residues. The CDR3 is CASSPIGTGSKKFLSEQYF. CDR3 nucleotide sequence: TGTGCCAGCAGCCCTATTGGGACAGGGTCGAAGAAGTTCCTGTCCGAGCAGTACTTC.

This sequence joins TRBV4-1 and TRBJ1-5; 10 positions agree with TRBD1. Trimming removed 4 bases from V and 7 bases from J; junction bases left unmatched: 7. Per germline, CDR1 MGHRA and CDR2 YSYEKL. The CDR3 totals 15 residues. In nucleotides, the CDR3 is TGCGCCAGCAGCCCAGGGACAGGGGAAGGCCAGCCCCAGCATTTT. It specifies CASSPGTGEGQPQHF.

This clonotype was seen more than once but under ten times. This rearrangement joins TRBV29-1 to TRBJ2-7; 7 bases agree with TRBD1. Germline V gene lookup returns CDR1 SQVTM and CDR2 ANQGSEA. The CDR3 runs to 12 residues. V lost 8 bases and J lost 5; bases outside the gene matches: 9. The CDR3 is CSSRQGVDEQYF. In DNA form, the CDR3 reads TGCAGCTCGCGACAGGGAGTTGACGAGCAGTACTTC.

V gene TRBV21-1 combines with J gene TRBJ1-1; the table's D call, TRBD1, was not checked against the DNA. TRBV21-1 is described as a pseudogene. The CDR3 spans 14 residues. DNA for the CDR3: TGTGCCAGCAGCTGGGACAGGCGATACACTGAAGCTTTCTTT. Amino acids: CASSWDRRYTEAFF.

This clonotype was counted only a few times. This chain links TRBV10-3 with TRBJ2-1, with TRBD2 matching over 8 bases. Germline CDR1 is ENHRY and CDR2 is SYGVKD. Trimming at V came to 4 bases and at J to 10 bases, leaving 9 bases not matched to a gene. The length of the CDR3 is 14 residues. In nucleotides, the CDR3 is TGTGCCATCAGTGTGGGGACTAGGGGCACGGAGCAGTTCTTC. Translating gives CAISVGTRGTEQFF.

The table lists this clonotype with a count of one. V gene TRBV2 combines with J gene TRBJ2-6; 8 nucleotides align to TRBD2. Per the germline V gene, CDR1 is SNHLY and CDR2 is FYNNEI. This CDR3 spans 23 amino acids. J gave up 4 bases and V 5 bases, and 28 bases lay outside the gene matches. The CDR3 region is CASSMGLGSSGANVLTGANVLTF. The CDR3 DNA follows: TGTGCCAGCAGTATGGGACTAGGGAGCTCTGGGGCCAACGTCCTGACAGGGGCCAACGTCCTGACTTTC.

This clonotype was seen a handful of times. V is TRBV5-1 and J is TRBJ1-2; TRBD1 agrees at 12 bases. The trim removed 8 bases at V and 6 bases at J, leaving 11 bases unmatched. Germline values: CDR1 SGHRS, CDR2 YFSETQ. This CDR3 has 15 residues. The CDR3 coding sequence is TGCGCCAGTAATACCGGGACAGGGGGCTTGGATGGCTACACCTTC. Residues: CASNTGTGGLDGYTF.